Detailed here is one T cell receptor beta chain. Its antigen is currently unknown. The assay was immunoSEQ multiplex PCR, and TCRdb's table has in-frame clones only and misses some. Of about 68,000 clones listed, under 90% are singletons. CDR1 and CDR2 (germline): SGHTA, FQGTGA. There are 14 residues in the CDR3. V gave up 3 bases and J gave up 6 bases; unmatched junction bases: 1. These data come from a study of vaccination effects on CD4 cells after COVID-19. The study, taken as a whole, reports: Healthy vaccinees showed cross-reactivity with common cold coronaviruses in only 1 of 255 vaccine-induced clones. After vaccination, at late timepoints, clones induced by infection and by vaccine contracted markedly. Recruitment yielded few convalescent patients, and the study had no early post-infection timepoints.

In the ViraFEST assay, antigen-specific CD4+ clonotypes were identified by expansion after peptide-pool stimulation. Between days 9 and 11 of culture, CD4+ T cells were separated out. Vaccine recipients had no previous SARS-CoV-2 infection; their nucleocapsid antibodies were negative. In the cultures, half the medium was exchanged for IL-2 medium on days 3 and 7. This rearrangement joins TRBV7-3 to TRBJ2-2; 10 nucleotides align to TRBD2. This TCR derives from a human donor who received a COVID-19 vaccine. Specimen: CD4+ T cells from PBMCs cultured with SARS-CoV-2 spike peptides, collected before COVID-19 vaccination. CDR3 DNA sequence: TGTGCCAGCAGCTTCAGCGGGGGGGCCGGGGAGCTGTTTTTT. Amino acid sequence: CASSFSGGAGELFF.